This T cell receptor beta chain comes out of a study of CXCR3-negative and CXCR3-positive naive CD8 T cells. Study background: Sequencing brought in about 135 million TRB reads altogether, and each library got about 1.5 +/- 0.3 million.

Naive CD8+ T cells had a CD45RO-CCR7+CD27+CD95- phenotype. With UMI labels, 5' RACE was used to prepare the TRB cDNA libraries. Using the 5' RACE reads, TCRdb records one entry per CDR3 protein without DNA. The table lists 75,000 to 100,000 distinct CDR3 sequences. Notes on the study in general: Relative to CXCR3-negative naive cells, CXCR3-positive naive cells had more hydrophobic TRB CDR3s. In both naive subsets diversity was comparably high, whereas memory CD8+ cells showed much lower diversity.

A remark on this clonotype: Its target is unknown.

Germline lookup yields CDR1 SGHTA and CDR2 FQGNSA. This CDR3 comprises 14 residues. The J gene is TRBJ2-7, the V gene TRBV7-2; checking the TCRdb D call of TRBD1 is not possible without DNA. This TCR was sampled from a human donor in good health. Some clones in this sample may be carry-over from other donors' samples. Sequencing was performed on naive CXCR3+ CD8+ T cells from blood. This sample's subset: CD45RO-CCR7+CD27+CD95- naive CD8+ T cells expressing CXCR3 (TNR3+). CDR3 region: CASSLIGGSYEQYF.